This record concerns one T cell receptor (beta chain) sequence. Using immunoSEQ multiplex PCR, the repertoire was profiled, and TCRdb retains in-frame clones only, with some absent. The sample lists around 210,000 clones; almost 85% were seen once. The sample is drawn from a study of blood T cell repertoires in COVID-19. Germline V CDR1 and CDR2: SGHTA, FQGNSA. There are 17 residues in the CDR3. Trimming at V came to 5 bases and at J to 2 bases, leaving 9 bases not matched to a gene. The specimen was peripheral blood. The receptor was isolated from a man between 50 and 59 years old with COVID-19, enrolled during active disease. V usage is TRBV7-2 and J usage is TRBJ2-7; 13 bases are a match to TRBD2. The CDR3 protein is CASSRLGTSGVTYEQYF. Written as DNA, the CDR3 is TGTGCCAGCAGCCGGCTAGGGACTAGCGGGGTAACCTACGAGCAGTACTTC.